The 19 T cell receptor beta chains presented below share a single source sample, sequenced in a study of T cell changes during pregnancy in multiple sclerosis. The repertoire was sequenced with immunoSEQ multiplex PCR; TCRdb's copy has only in-frame clones and lacks some. The table lists more than 70,000 clones, 80% to 95% of them singletons. The source was peripheral blood, collected before pregnancy. These TCRs come from a female donor with multiple sclerosis, enrolled in a pregnancy study.

CDR3 nucleotides: TGTGCCAGTAGTGCCGCGCGGATGGTTAGCAATCAGCCCCAGCATTTT. This encodes CASSAARMVSNQPQHF. The chain carries TRBV19 and TRBJ1-5; D gene uncertain. The CDR3 totals 16 residues. Looked up from germline, CDR1 is LNHDA and CDR2 is SQIVND (reference sequence). V shed 5 bases and J shed 0 bases, with 14 bases lying between them.

The V gene is TRBV4-3, the J gene TRBJ2-1; 10 bases are shared with TRBD2. J gave up 4 bases and V 0 bases, and 3 bases lay outside the gene matches. From germline, CDR1 is LGHNA and CDR2 YSLEER. This CDR3 is built from 16 residues. CDR3 DNA: TGCGCCAGCAGCCAAGAGACTAGCGGGTCTTACAATGAGCAGTTCTTC. It encodes CASSQETSGSYNEQFF.

The V gene is TRBV7-9, the J gene TRBJ1-1; D gene unclear. V was clipped by 1 base and J by 6 bases, with 9 bases between them. The CDR3 consists of 13 residues. Germline CDR1 and CDR2: SEHNR and FQNEAQ (reference sequence). The CDR3 DNA reads as TGTGCCAGCAGCTTAGTAGGGAGGCCTGAAGCTTTCTTT. This translates into CASSLVGRPEAFF.

The genes are TRBV28 and TRBJ2-3; perhaps TRBD1 as D (9 bases). With 7 bases removed from V and 7 bases from J, the gap between germline ends came to 27 bases. This CDR3 comprises 17 residues. Germline V gives CDR1 MDHEN, CDR2 SYDVKM. CDR3 protein: CASTTGGTGKAGYTQYF. DNA of the CDR3: TGTGCCAGCACCACGGGAGGGACAGGGAAGGCAGGGTATACGCAGTATTTT.

This clone was detected a few times. V and J are TRBV7-2 and TRBJ2-7; D is possibly TRBD2 (6 bases). Trimming left V 8 bases short and J 5 bases short, with 22 bases between. The CDR3 is made up of 15 amino acids. Germline values: CDR1 SGHTA, CDR2 FQGNSA. CDR3 sequence (DNA): TGTGCCAGCGGGCCCCCTGGAGGGAGAGGGAACGAGCAGTACTTC. Translation gives CASGPPGGRGNEQYF.

The V call is TRBV29-1, the J call TRBJ1-2; D gene unclear. V lost 4 bases and J 6 bases, leaving 9 bases between the germline ends. Germline values: CDR1 SQVTM, CDR2 ANQGSEA. The CDR3 is made up of 11 amino acids. The CDR3 bases are TGCAGCGTTGGGCAGACTGATGGCTACACCTTC. This gives the protein CSVGQTDGYTF.

This chain connects TRBV19 to TRBJ2-7; D uncertain. The CDR3 has 13 residues. The germline gives CDR1 LNHDA, CDR2 SQIVND (reference sequence). V gave up 3 bases and J gave up 0 bases, with 6 bases separating them. CDR3 nucleotides: TGTGCCAGTAGTATGGTACACTCCTACGAGCAGTACTTC. Amino acids: CASSMVHSYEQYF.

The chain is built from TRBV9 and TRBJ1-3, with 8 nucleotides matching TRBD1. The CDR3 consists of 15 residues. From germline, CDR1 is SGDLS and CDR2 YYNGEE. The trim removed 2 bases at V and 0 bases at J, leaving 1 base unmatched. Here the CDR3 DNA reads TGTGCCAGCAGCGTCACAGGGGGCTCTGGAAACACCATATATTTT. This translates into CASSVTGGSGNTIYF.

The J gene is TRBJ2-4, the V gene TRBV5-4, with 11 bases that match TRBD2. V lost 4 bases, J lost 9 bases, and 9 bases stayed unmatched. Per the germline V gene, CDR1 is SGHNT and CDR2 is YYREEE (reference sequence). This CDR3 comprises 15 residues. In DNA, the CDR3 is TGTGCCAGCAGCCCTGATAGCGGGAGGGCTAGCATTCAGTACTTC. It yields the protein CASSPDSGRASIQYF.

In DNA form, the CDR3 reads TGCGCCAGCAGCTTTGGGGGGGGTTTAGATGAGCAGTTCTTC. This sequence encodes CASSFGGGLDEQFF. The chain recombines TRBV4-1 with TRBJ2-1, with 7 bases fitting TRBD2. Germline V gives CDR1 MGHRA, CDR2 YSYEKL. This CDR3 region has 14 residues. J was trimmed by 8 bases and V by 5 bases; bases with no gene match: 9.

In DNA form, the CDR3 reads TGCAGCGTTGAAGTTGGGACAGGTAACAATGAGCAGTTCTTC. This gives the protein CSVEVGTGNNEQFF. The rearrangement links TRBV29-1 to TRBJ2-1, with 8 bases identical to TRBD1. The CDR3 runs to 14 residues. Germline loops: CDR1 SQVTM, CDR2 ANQGSEA. J lost 5 bases, V lost 1 base, and 4 bases had no gene match.

The chain links TRBV6-1 to TRBJ2-3; 9 nucleotides align to TRBD1. V lost 5 bases and J lost 4; bases outside the gene matches: 7. Germline V CDR1 and CDR2: MNHNS, SASEGT. The CDR3 extends over 15 amino acids. The CDR3 region has the DNA TGTGCCAGCAGTATGGGACAGGGTACCTCAGATACGCAGTATTTT. Amino acid sequence: CASSMGQGTSDTQYF.

V is TRBV5-6 and J is TRBJ1-2; D is uncertain. This CDR3 has 14 residues. CDR1 SGHDT and CDR2 YYEEEE come from the germline V gene. V gave up 4 bases and J gave up 6 bases, with 16 bases separating them. The CDR3 DNA reads TGTGCCAGCAGCCCGGGAGGCCGTTTCAATGGCTACACCTTC. Protein sequence: CASSPGGRFNGYTF.

The chain has TRBV27 and TRBJ2-5, with 8 nucleotides matching TRBD2. The V gene's germline CDR1 is MNHEY and CDR2 SMNVEV (reference sequence). Unmatched junction bases numbered 12, after V lost 5 bases and J lost 4 bases. The CDR3 is 16 residues long. CDR3 protein: CASSPRPTGGGETQYF. The DNA of the CDR3 is TGTGCCAGCAGTCCCCGTCCCACGGGAGGGGGAGAGACCCAGTACTTC.

The chain recombines TRBV6-6 with TRBJ2-3; D ambiguous. CDR1 is MNHNY and CDR2 is SVGAGI in the germline V gene (reference sequence). The CDR3 runs to 12 residues. V dropped 6 bases and J dropped 1 base, with 5 bases sitting between them. The CDR3 loop reads CASRYGTDTQYF. CDR3 DNA sequence: TGTGCCAGCAGATATGGCACAGATACGCAGTATTTT.

V gene TRBV6-4 combines with J gene TRBJ2-1; weak D call: TRBD2 (6 bases). The CDR3 covers 15 residues. V shed 6 bases and J shed 2 bases, with 14 bases lying between them. CDR1 and CDR2 from the germline V gene are MRHNA and SNTAGT. The CDR3 sequence is CASSLRGNTYNEQFF. The CDR3 DNA is TGTGCCAGCAGCCTACGGGGGAATACCTACAATGAGCAGTTCTTC.

The chain joins TRBV5-4 to TRBJ2-3; no clear D. Germline-derived CDR1 and CDR2 are SGHNT and YYREEE (reference sequence). CDR3 length: 14 residues. V was pared by 1 base and J by 0 bases, with 6 bases between. Here the CDR3 DNA reads TGTGCCAGCAGCTTGCGAGCTAGCACAGATACGCAGTATTTT. Amino acid sequence: CASSLRASTDTQYF. The full variable domain, rest sourced from reference TRBV5-4 and TRBJ2-3, is ETGVTQSPTHLIKTRGQQVTLRCSSQSGHNTVSWYQQALGQGPQFIFQYYREEENGRGNFPPRFSGLQFPNYSSELNVNALELDDSALYLCASSLRASTDTQYFGPGTRLTVL.

This rearrangement joins TRBV5-5 to TRBJ1-3; D not resolved. The V gene lost 2 bases and the J gene lost 2 bases, with 8 bases spanning the gap. The germline CDR1 and CDR2 sequences are SGHKS and YYEKEE (reference sequence). CDR3 length: 14 amino acids. This CDR3 is CASSFPPAGNTIYF. The CDR3 DNA reads TGTGCCAGCAGCTTCCCTCCAGCTGGAAACACCATATATTTT.

The chain uses TRBV9 and TRBJ1-1; D ambiguous. Per the germline V gene, CDR1 is SGDLS and CDR2 is YYNGEE. The CDR3 covers 14 residues. The germline V and J ends were trimmed by 2 bases and 2 bases, with 10 bases remaining between them. The CDR3 sequence is CASSVGGRNTEAFF. DNA of the CDR3: TGTGCCAGCAGCGTGGGAGGGAGAAACACTGAAGCTTTCTTT.